This T cell receptor beta chain comes out of a study of blood T cells in healthy people across ages. The CDR3 contains 17 residues. The V and J ends lost 1 base and 4 bases respectively, with 22 bases between them. From germline, CDR1 is SQVTM and CDR2 ANQGSEA. Primed by a sample-barcoded 5' primer and a J-beta primer mix, a second PCR proceeded for about 6 to 11 cycles. Individual samples furnished no less than 3 million CDR3-containing paired-end reads apiece. TCRdb ran MiXCR on the 5' RACE reads and lists one entry per CDR3 protein. The sample includes approximately 880,000 distinct CDR3 sequences, around 48% of them seen just once.

The receptor was derived from a man in his thirties or forties in good health. The specimen sequenced was blood. The rearrangement links TRBV29-1 to TRBJ1-1, with D possibly TRBD1 on 5 matching bases. The chain's CDR3 is CSVEGRRGRLGGTEAFF. CDR3 DNA: TGCAGCGTTGAAGGGAGAAGGGGCAGGCTTGGAGGCACTGAAGCTTTCTTT. Combining the CDR3 with reference TRBV29-1 and TRBJ1-1 gives the whole variable domain SAVISQKPSRDICQRGTSLTIQCQVDSQVTMMFWYRQQPGQSLTLIATANQGSEATYESGFVIDKFPISRPNLTFSTLTVSNMSPEDSSIYLCSVEGRRGRLGGTEAFFGQGTRLTVV.